This T cell receptor (beta chain) was recovered during a study of T cells in Graves' hyperthyroidism and ophthalmopathy. Study-wide findings and caveats: Most expanded thyroid clonotypes above 0.001 also appeared in blood. Ophthalmopathy was predicted by the model a median of approximately 6.6 months ahead of onset.

The germline V gene encodes CDR1 SGHTA and CDR2 FQGNSA. V shed 1 base and J shed 5 bases, with 11 bases lying between them. The CDR3 runs to 15 residues. This clonotype has only one observation. Antigen specificity is unknown. Diagnosis relied on clinical symptoms, serum thyroxine and TRAb, thyroid ultrasound and orbital computed tomography. TCR beta CDR3 sequences were amplified from RNA transcripts. The primer set for the first-round RT-PCR of the TCR CDR3 was HTBI. Via MiXCR, TCRdb re-called the multiplex PCR reads, giving one row per CDR3 protein. The sample lists 450,000 to 700,000 distinct CDR3 sequences; around 45% were seen once.

Sample: peripheral blood or thyroid tissue (not recorded which). The receptor's source is an adult woman with Graves' disease, either hyperthyroidism or ophthalmopathy (not recorded which). V gene TRBV7-2 combines with J gene TRBJ1-4, with D unresolved. The CDR3: CASSLVGNPNEKLFF. The CDR3 bases are TGTGCCAGCAGCTTAGTTGGCAACCCCAATGAAAAACTGTTTTTT.